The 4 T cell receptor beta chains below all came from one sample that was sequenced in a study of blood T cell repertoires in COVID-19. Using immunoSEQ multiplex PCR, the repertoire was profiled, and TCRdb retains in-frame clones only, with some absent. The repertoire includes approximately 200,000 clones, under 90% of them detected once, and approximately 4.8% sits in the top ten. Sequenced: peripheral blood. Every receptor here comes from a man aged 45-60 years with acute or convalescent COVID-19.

This CDR3 reads CASSPLRQGGEDGYTF. The CDR3 region has the DNA TGTGCCAGCAGCCCACTTCGACAGGGGGGTGAGGATGGCTACACCTTC. The genes are TRBV14 and TRBJ1-2, with 9 nucleotides matching TRBD1. CDR3 length equals 16 residues. The ends lost 4 bases at V and 6 bases at J; junction bases unmatched: 12. CDR1 is SGHDN and CDR2 is FVKESK in the germline V gene. Full variable domain (remainder filled in from reference TRBV14 and TRBJ1-2): EAGVTQFPSHSVIEKGQTVTLRCDPISGHDNLYWYRRVMGKEIKFLLHFVKESKQDESGMPNNRFLAERTGGTYSTLKVQPAELEDSGVYFCASSPLRQGGEDGYTFGSGTRLTVV.

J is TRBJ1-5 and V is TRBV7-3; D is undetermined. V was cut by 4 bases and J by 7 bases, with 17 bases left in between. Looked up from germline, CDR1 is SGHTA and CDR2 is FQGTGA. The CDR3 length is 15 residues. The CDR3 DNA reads TGTGCCAGCAGCTCCGCATGGGCAGTCGAGCAGCCCCAGCATTTT. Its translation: CASSSAWAVEQPQHF. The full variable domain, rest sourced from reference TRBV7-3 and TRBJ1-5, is GAGVSQTPSNKVTEKGKYVELRCDPISGHTALYWYRQSLGQGPEFLIYFQGTGAADDSGLPNDRFFAVRPEGSVSTLKIQRTERGDSAVYLCASSSAWAVEQPQHFGDGTRLSIL.

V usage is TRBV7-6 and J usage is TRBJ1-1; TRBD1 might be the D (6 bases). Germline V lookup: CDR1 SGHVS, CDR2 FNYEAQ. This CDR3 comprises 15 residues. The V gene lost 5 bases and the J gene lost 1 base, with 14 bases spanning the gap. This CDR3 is CASSANTGWNTEAFF. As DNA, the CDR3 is TGTGCCAGCAGCGCAAATACAGGGTGGAACACTGAAGCTTTCTTT.

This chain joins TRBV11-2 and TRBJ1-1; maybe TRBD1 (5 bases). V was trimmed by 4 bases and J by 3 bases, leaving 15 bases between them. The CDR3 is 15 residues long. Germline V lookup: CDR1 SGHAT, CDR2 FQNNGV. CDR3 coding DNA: TGTGCCAGCAGCTCAACAATTGGGGGGTACACTGAAGCTTTCTTT. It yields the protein CASSSTIGGYTEAFF.